These 30 T cell receptor beta chains came from one sample sequenced in a study of T cell repertoires in ileal Crohn's disease. Documented time point: neoterminal ileum biopsy at postoperative endoscopy, about 6 months after surgery. Here immunoSEQ multiplex PCR was the method, and the copy in TCRdb shows in-frame clones only, minus some. The table shows about 11,000 clones, with 75% to 85% occurring only once. Sequenced sample: ileal tissue. Every receptor here comes from an adult with Crohn's disease.

The rearrangement joins TRBV2 to TRBJ1-1; 7 nucleotides line up with TRBD1. Germline assignment: CDR1 SNHLY and CDR2 FYNNEI. Germline trimming cut 10 bases from V and 4 bases from J; bases unmatched to any gene: 9. This CDR3 region has 13 residues. The CDR3 DNA reads as TGTGCCACCCATACAGGGGTGGTCACTGAAGCTTTCTTT. Translation gives CATHTGVVTEAFF. Full variable domain (outside the CDR3, taken from reference TRBV2 and TRBJ1-1): EPEVTQTPSHQVTQMGQEVILRCVPISNHLYFYWYRQILGQKVEFLVSFYNNEISEKSEIFDDQFSVERPDGSNFTLKIRSTKLEDSAMYFCATHTGVVTEAFFGQGTRLTVV.

The rearrangement uses TRBV30 and TRBJ1-1, with D uncertain. Trimming left V 7 bases short and J 1 base short, with 7 bases between. Per germline, CDR1 GTSNPN and CDR2 SVGIG (reference sequence). The CDR3 contains 11 residues. The CDR3 is CAFNRNTEAFF. CDR3 nucleotide sequence: TGTGCCTTCAACAGGAACACTGAAGCTTTCTTT.

The CDR3 DNA sequence: TGCGCCAGCAGCTCCACCGGGGGGAGGACCGGGGAGCTGTTTTTT. Protein sequence: CASSSTGGRTGELFF. The chain carries TRBV5-1 and TRBJ2-2; 7 bases are shared with TRBD2. V gave up 3 bases and J gave up 5 bases; unmatched junction bases: 7. The CDR3 is 15 amino acids. Germline CDR1 and CDR2: SGHRS and YFSETQ. The variable domain in full, with the rest retrieved from reference TRBV5-1 and TRBJ2-2, is KAGVTQTPRYLIKTRGQQVTLSCSPISGHRSVSWYQQTPGQGLQFLFEYFSETQRNKGNFPGRFSGRQFSNSRSEMNVSTLELGDSALYLCASSSTGGRTGELFFGEGSRLTVL.

This rearrangement joins TRBV6-1 to TRBJ2-3; TRBD1 might be the D (6 bases). The germline V gene encodes CDR1 MNHNS and CDR2 SASEGT. Trimming shortened V by 7 bases and J by 4 bases, and 18 bases separated the two germline ends. This CDR3 is 15 amino acids long. DNA for the CDR3: TGTGCCAGCATTGATGGACAGCGTGACGCAGATACGCAGTATTTT. This gives the protein CASIDGQRDADTQYF.

The J gene is TRBJ1-5, the V gene TRBV5-8; D is undetermined. Germline V gene lookup returns CDR1 SGHTS and CDR2 YDEGEE. The CDR3 spans 15 residues. The ends were cut back, 0 bases at V and 0 bases at J, with 7 bases in the middle. The CDR3 DNA reads as TGTGCCAGCAGCTTGGGCAGTCATAGCAATCAGCCCCAGCATTTT. It is translated as CASSLGSHSNQPQHF.

The V call is TRBV5-1, the J call TRBJ1-4; D ambiguous. The CDR3 sequence is 15 residues long. Germline loops: CDR1 SGHRS, CDR2 YFSETQ. Trimming took off 5 bases at V and 7 bases at J, with 18 bases between the two ends. CDR3 protein: CASRVIGEGSEKLFF. CDR3 in DNA: TGCGCCAGCAGGGTAATCGGGGAAGGCAGTGAAAAACTGTTTTTT. The full variable domain, completed using reference TRBV5-1 and TRBJ1-4, is KAGVTQTPRYLIKTRGQQVTLSCSPISGHRSVSWYQQTPGQGLQFLFEYFSETQRNKGNFPGRFSGRQFSNSRSEMNVSTLELGDSALYLCASRVIGEGSEKLFFGSGTQLSVL.

A few counts support this clone. V usage is TRBV30 and J usage is TRBJ1-2; D is unclear. The CDR3 is made up of 15 amino acids. CDR1 is GTSNPN, CDR2 SVGIG, per germline (reference sequence). V shed 3 bases and J shed 6 bases, with 20 bases lying between them. CDR3 loop: CAWRSDFVTRNGYTF. The CDR3, as DNA: TGTGCCTGGAGGTCCGACTTTGTAACCCGAAATGGCTACACCTTC.

The chain employs TRBV9 and TRBJ2-1; possible D gene TRBD2, 7 bases. Deletions cut 5 bases from V and 3 bases from J, with 18 bases between. The CDR3 runs to 16 residues. Germline CDR1 SGDLS, CDR2 YYNGEE. CDR3 in DNA: TGTGCCAGCAGTCAAAGGGGGAGCGGGGTCTACAATGAGCAGTTCTTC. Amino acid sequence: CASSQRGSGVYNEQFF.

This clone was observed a few times. The rearrangement uses TRBV10-1 and TRBJ2-3; D is undetermined. In germline, CDR1 is WNHNN, CDR2 SYGVQD (reference sequence). The germline V and J ends were trimmed by 3 bases and 1 base, with 11 bases remaining between them. The CDR3 covers 15 residues. CDR3 loop: CASSEFPSGTDTQYF. The DNA for the CDR3 is TGCGCCAGCAGTGAATTCCCTTCGGGCACAGATACGCAGTATTTT.

The CDR3 sequence: CSVRQASYEQYF. CDR3 sequence (DNA): TGCAGCGTTAGGCAGGCCTCCTACGAGCAGTACTTC. This chain uses TRBV29-1 with TRBJ2-7; D ambiguous. CDR1 is SQVTM and CDR2 is ANQGSEA in the germline V gene. The CDR3 contains 12 residues. The ends were cut back, 5 bases at V and 0 bases at J, with 8 bases in the middle.

This chain connects TRBV10-1 to TRBJ2-2; D not resolved. Germline V gene data show CDR1 as WNHNN and CDR2 as SYGVQD (reference sequence). V lost 0 bases to trimming and J lost 1 base, with 3 bases between them. The CDR3 consists of 14 residues. Here the CDR3 reads CASSESRNTGELFF. As DNA, the CDR3 is TGCGCCAGCAGTGAGTCCAGGAACACCGGGGAGCTGTTTTTT.

V usage is TRBV23-1 and J usage is TRBJ2-7; D is undetermined. TRBV23-1 is given ORF status, its function remaining uncertain. The CDR3 has 13 residues. Trimming left V 8 bases short and J 0 bases short, with 11 bases between. The CDR3, as DNA: TGCGCCAGCCCAAGCTTGCCCTCCTACGAGCAGTACTTC. As protein: CASPSLPSYEQYF.

The chain combines TRBV27 with TRBJ2-1; TRBD2 matches 8 bases. V shed 6 bases, J shed 9 bases, and the junction held 13 bases outside the gene matches. CDR3 length: 15 residues. CDR1 and CDR2 from the germline V gene are MNHEY and SMNVEV (reference sequence). CDR3 loop: CASRPLAGGPREQFF. The CDR3 region has the DNA TGTGCCAGCAGGCCTCTTGCGGGGGGTCCTCGTGAGCAGTTCTTC.

CDR3 sequence reads: CAWSGTGLNQPQHF. Here the CDR3 DNA reads TGTGCCTGGAGTGGGACAGGTTTAAATCAGCCCCAGCATTTT. This chain connects TRBV30 to TRBJ1-5, with 7 bases identical to TRBD1. CDR1 is GTSNPN and CDR2 is SVGIG in the germline V gene (reference sequence). The CDR3 spans 14 residues. V trimming: 1 base; J trimming: 4 bases; junction bases outside the gene matches: 4.

The rearrangement links TRBV25-1 to TRBJ1-5; D unclear. Trimming left V 5 bases short and J 4 bases short, with 9 bases between. This CDR3 has 13 amino acids. Germline V gene data show CDR1 as MGHDK and CDR2 as SYGVNS. The CDR3 DNA follows: TGTGCCAGCAGTAGAGGCGGGAATCAGCCCCAGCATTTT. This translates into CASSRGGNQPQHF.

The chain couples TRBV2 to TRBJ1-1; 8 bases align to TRBD1. Germline loops: CDR1 SNHLY, CDR2 FYNNEI. The CDR3 is 13 residues long. The junction had 4 bases not matched to a gene; V was cut back by 5 bases and J by 5 bases. CDR3 nucleotides: TGTGCCAGCAGTCCGGACAGGGAAACTGAAGCTTTCTTT. It encodes CASSPDRETEAFF.

V gene TRBV6-4 combines with J gene TRBJ1-2; tentatively, D is TRBD1 (6 bases). CDR1 and CDR2 (germline): MRHNA, SNTAGT. Trimming left V 0 bases short and J 4 bases short, with 15 bases between. The CDR3 extends over 16 amino acids. Here the CDR3 DNA reads TGTGCCAGCAGTGACTCGGGACAAGGCGGTGGCTATGGCTACACCTTC. Translating gives CASSDSGQGGGYGYTF.

This clone was picked up one time. The rearrangement links TRBV6-5 to TRBJ2-7; D is undetermined. Germline V gene lookup returns CDR1 MNHEY and CDR2 SVGAGI. The CDR3 contains 15 residues. V was shortened by 6 bases and J by 2 bases, with 17 bases between the two germline ends. The CDR3 DNA sequence: TGTGCCAGCAGCCGACTCGTGCACGGAGCCTACGAGCAGTACTTC. Translated: CASSRLVHGAYEQYF.

The chain joins TRBV30 to TRBJ2-5, with TRBD2 identical over 12 bases. Germline-derived CDR1 and CDR2 are GTSNPN and SVGIG (reference sequence). The ends lost 3 bases at V and 5 bases at J; junction bases unmatched: 7. The CDR3 is 15 residues long. The CDR3 sequence: CAWRKLGLAGETQYF. The CDR3 DNA follows: TGTGCCTGGAGAAAGCTCGGACTAGCGGGGGAGACCCAGTACTTC.

Regarding this clone: The same CDR3 is also encoded by other DNA sequences in this sample. The V call is TRBV7-2, the J call TRBJ2-5; D uncertain. Trimming left V 1 base short and J 3 bases short, with 9 bases between. The germline CDR1 and CDR2 sequences are SGHTA and FQGNSA. The CDR3 has 14 amino acids. The CDR3 DNA is TGTGCCAGCAGCTTAGGTCTGGCGGAAGAGACCCAGTACTTC. Translating gives CASSLGLAEETQYF. The whole variable domain, filled in from reference TRBV7-2 and TRBJ2-5, reads GAGVSQSPSNKVTEKGKDVELRCDPISGHTALYWYRQSLGQGLEFLIYFQGNSAPDKSGLPSDRFSAERTGGSVSTLTIQRTQQEDSAVYLCASSLGLAEETQYFGPGTRLLVL.

This sequence joins TRBV2 and TRBJ2-7, with D possibly TRBD1 on 5 matching bases. From germline, CDR1 is SNHLY and CDR2 FYNNEI. The V and J ends lost 6 bases and 1 base respectively, with 10 bases between them. The CDR3 length is 13 residues. CDR3 nucleotides: TGTGCCAGCAGGGCCGACAGTTCCTACGAGCAGTACTTC. Translated: CASRADSSYEQYF.

The chain joins TRBV5-1 to TRBJ2-2; TRBD1 aligns across 7 bases. V lost 5 bases and J lost 4; bases outside the gene matches: 8. The CDR3 extends over 15 amino acids. Germline V gene data show CDR1 as SGHRS and CDR2 as YFSETQ. For the CDR3, the DNA is TGCGCCAGCAGTAATGTGGGACAGAGCACCGGGGAGCTGTTTTTT. This codes for CASSNVGQSTGELFF.

The count of this clone is one. V and J are TRBV2 and TRBJ1-4, with TRBD1 identical over 7 bases. This CDR3 is built from 13 residues. From germline, CDR1 is SNHLY and CDR2 FYNNEI. Trimming removed 7 bases from V and 7 bases from J; junction bases left unmatched: 6. The CDR3 sequence: CASMRQGGEKLFF. As DNA, the CDR3 is TGTGCCAGCATGCGACAGGGTGGTGAAAAACTGTTTTTT.

The gene calls are TRBV14 and TRBJ1-2; D is ambiguous. With 2 bases removed from V and 9 bases from J, the gap between germline ends came to 13 bases. The germline gives CDR1 SGHDN, CDR2 FVKESK. There are 13 residues in the CDR3. CDR3 residues: CASSQNGRARYTF. In DNA form, the CDR3 reads TGTGCCAGCAGCCAAAATGGGAGGGCTCGCTACACCTTC.

The J gene is TRBJ2-7, the V gene TRBV21-1; the table assigns TRBD1, which was not confirmed against the DNA. TRBV21-1 is assigned pseudogene status. The CDR3 has 13 residues. CDR3 region: CASRGTATYEQYF. The CDR3 DNA sequence: TGTGCCAGCAGGGGGACAGCCACCTACGAGCAGTACTTC.

This chain uses TRBV19 with TRBJ1-1; D possibly corresponds to TRBD1 (6 bases). The CDR3 consists of 15 residues. Germline assignment: CDR1 LNHDA and CDR2 SQIVND (reference sequence). Trimming left V 8 bases short and J 4 bases short, with 20 bases between. CDR3 sequence reads: CASLPGGARSTEAFF. DNA for the CDR3: TGTGCCAGTCTCCCCGGGGGGGCTCGCAGCACTGAAGCTTTCTTT.

The chain uses TRBV9 and TRBJ1-3, with D unresolved. In germline, CDR1 is SGDLS, CDR2 YYNGEE. CDR3 length: 15 residues. Trimming took off 2 bases at V and 1 base at J, with 10 bases between the two ends. CDR3 in amino acids: CASSVSFGSGNTIYF. In DNA, the CDR3 is TGTGCCAGCAGCGTTAGTTTCGGTTCTGGAAACACCATATATTTT.

Regarding this clone: In the same sample, other DNA sequences code for this CDR3. The chain has TRBV6-1 and TRBJ1-6; D uncertain. V was shortened by 8 bases and J by 9 bases, with 17 bases between the two germline ends. The CDR3 totals 14 residues. Germline CDR1 reads MNHNS; CDR2 reads SASEGT. The DNA for the CDR3 is TGTGCCAGCGAGGGTTGGGCGCGAGCTTCACCCCTCCACTTT. It specifies CASEGWARASPLHF.

The CDR3 nucleotides read TGTGCCAGCAGCCAAGAGGGACAGGGTATTAACTATGGCTACACCTTC. It yields the protein CASSQEGQGINYGYTF. The chain is built from TRBV4-2 and TRBJ1-2; TRBD1 matches 9 bases. Germline V gene lookup returns CDR1 LGHNA and CDR2 YNFKEQ. The V gene end was trimmed by 0 bases and the J gene end by 1 base; junction bases not matched to a gene: 3. This CDR3 has 16 amino acids.

The V and J genes are TRBV25-1 and TRBJ2-3; D is perhaps TRBD2 (5 bases). V gave up 6 bases and J gave up 2 bases, with 12 bases separating them. Germline V CDR1 and CDR2: MGHDK, SYGVNS. There are 14 residues in the CDR3. The CDR3 nucleotides read TGTGCCAGCAGCTCACTAGAGAACACAGATACGCAGTATTTT. Encoded protein: CASSSLENTDTQYF.